This T cell receptor (beta chain) was identified in a study of blood T cell repertoires in COVID-19. The wider study: PBMCs, B-cell-depleted T cells, or T cells were the source of the cDNA or gDNA that made up the material.

V gave up 1 base and J gave up 1 base, with 16 bases separating them. Germline loops: CDR1 LGHNA, CDR2 YSLEER. The CDR3 contains 17 residues. Individuals drawn from 24 US areas were roughly 18 to 89 years old. This table comes from immunoSEQ multiplex PCR, and its TCRdb copy is limited to in-frame clones, with some not included. The data show approximately 200,000 clones, with 87% seen just once and approximately 2% held by the top ten. This TCR came from a woman under 40 who had recovered from COVID-19. The chain employs TRBV4-3 and TRBJ1-1, with D unresolved. The specimen was PBMCs or T cells enriched from blood (not recorded which). The DNA of the CDR3 is TGCGCCAGCAGCCAAGGCTCCCTGGGCAGAAAGAACACTGAAGCTTTCTTT. Translation: CASSQGSLGRKNTEAFF.